This entry is about one T cell receptor (beta chain). This entry belongs to a study of blood T cell repertoires in COVID-19. Study in general: The United States, Italy and Spain provided the acute and convalescent COVID-19 samples. Sources were T cells, B-cell-depleted T cells, or PBMCs; the material itself was cDNA or gDNA.

Germline V CDR1 and CDR2: PRHDT, FYEKMQ (reference sequence). The V gene lost 5 bases and the J gene lost 4 bases, with 11 bases spanning the gap. The CDR3 is 13 amino acids. Those enrolled in Seattle joined during active infection and were followed longitudinally afterward. In the original analysis: Reference gene primers were amplified, and this amplification served to estimate nucleated cell counts. The method was immunoSEQ multiplex PCR; TCRdb's version includes in-frame clones alone and lacks a portion of them. V and J calls and clone size are given by that table; D and trimming were obtained from the DNA. Here the sample spans 85,000 to 120,000 clones, approximately 92% being singletons.

The source material was peripheral blood. This sequence was found in a woman aged 45 to 65 with COVID-19, enrolled during active disease. V and J are TRBV13 and TRBJ1-1, with D unresolved. CDR3 DNA: TGTGCCAGCAGCCCTTCTTACGGCACTGAAGCTTTCTTT. This sequence encodes CASSPSYGTEAFF.